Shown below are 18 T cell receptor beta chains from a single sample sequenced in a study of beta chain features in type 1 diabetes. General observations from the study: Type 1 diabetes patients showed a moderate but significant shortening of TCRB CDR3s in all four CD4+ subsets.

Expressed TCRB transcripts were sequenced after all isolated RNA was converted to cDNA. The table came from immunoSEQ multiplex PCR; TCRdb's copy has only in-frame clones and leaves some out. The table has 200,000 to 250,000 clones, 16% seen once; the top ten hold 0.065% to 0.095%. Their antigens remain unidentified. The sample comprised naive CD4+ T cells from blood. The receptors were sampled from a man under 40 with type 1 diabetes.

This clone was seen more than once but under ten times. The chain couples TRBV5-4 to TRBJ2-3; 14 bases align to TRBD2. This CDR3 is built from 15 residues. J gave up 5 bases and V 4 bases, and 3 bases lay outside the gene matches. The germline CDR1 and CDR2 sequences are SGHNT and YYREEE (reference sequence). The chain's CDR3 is CASSLGLAGVDTQYF. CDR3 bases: TGTGCCAGCAGCCTGGGACTAGCGGGAGTAGATACGCAGTATTTT.

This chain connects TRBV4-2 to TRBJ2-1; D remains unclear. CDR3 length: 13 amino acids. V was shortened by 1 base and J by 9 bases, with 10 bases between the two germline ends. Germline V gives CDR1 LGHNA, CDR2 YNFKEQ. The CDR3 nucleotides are TGTGCCAGCAGCCAAGTCCCCTTTACTGAGCAGTTCTTC. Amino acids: CASSQVPFTEQFF.

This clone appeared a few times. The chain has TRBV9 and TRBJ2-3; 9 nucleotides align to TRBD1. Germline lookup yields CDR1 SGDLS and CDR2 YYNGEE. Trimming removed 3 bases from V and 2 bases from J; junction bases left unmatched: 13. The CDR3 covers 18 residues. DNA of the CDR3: TGTGCCAGCAGCGCCGCGACCACTGGGACAGGGTACACAGATACGCAGTATTTT. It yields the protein CASSAATTGTGYTDTQYF.

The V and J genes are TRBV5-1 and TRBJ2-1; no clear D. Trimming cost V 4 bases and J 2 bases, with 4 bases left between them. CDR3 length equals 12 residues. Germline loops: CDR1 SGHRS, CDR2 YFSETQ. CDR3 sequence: CASSLPYNEQFF. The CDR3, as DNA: TGCGCCAGCAGCCTTCCCTACAATGAGCAGTTCTTC.

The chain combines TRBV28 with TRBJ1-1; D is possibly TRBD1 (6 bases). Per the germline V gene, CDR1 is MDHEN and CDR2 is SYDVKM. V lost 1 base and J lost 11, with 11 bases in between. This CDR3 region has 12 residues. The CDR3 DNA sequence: TGTGCCAGCAGTTTATCAGGTACAGGGGCTTTCTTT. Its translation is CASSLSGTGAFF.

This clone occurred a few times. The CDR3 here is CANQAGVGFVQFF. The CDR3 DNA sequence: TGTGCCAACCAAGCGGGAGTCGGATTTGTGCAGTTCTTC. The chain has TRBV6-1 and TRBJ2-1, with 8 bases aligning to TRBD2. The length of the CDR3 is 13 residues. Germline V CDR1 and CDR2: MNHNS, SASEGT. After removal of 10 bases from V and 12 bases from J, the junction contained 14 bases not matched to a gene.

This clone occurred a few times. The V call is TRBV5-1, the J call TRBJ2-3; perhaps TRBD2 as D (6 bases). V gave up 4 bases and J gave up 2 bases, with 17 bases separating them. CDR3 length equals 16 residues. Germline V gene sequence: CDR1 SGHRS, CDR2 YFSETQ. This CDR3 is CASSPASAYDTDTQYF. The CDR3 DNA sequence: TGCGCCAGCAGCCCAGCTAGCGCCTATGACACAGATACGCAGTATTTT.

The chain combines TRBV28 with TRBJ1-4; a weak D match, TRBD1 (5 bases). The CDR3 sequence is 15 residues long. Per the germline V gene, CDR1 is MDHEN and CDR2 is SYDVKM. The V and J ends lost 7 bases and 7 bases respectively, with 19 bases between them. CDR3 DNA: TGTGCCAGCACCCCCAACCCGGGGGATCGTGAAAAACTGTTTTTT. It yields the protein CASTPNPGDREKLFF.

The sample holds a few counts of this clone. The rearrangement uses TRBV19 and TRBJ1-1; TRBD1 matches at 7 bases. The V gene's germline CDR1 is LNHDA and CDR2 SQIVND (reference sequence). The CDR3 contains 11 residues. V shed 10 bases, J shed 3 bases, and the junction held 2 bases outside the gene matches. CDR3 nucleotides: TGTGCCAAGACAGGGCACACTGAAGCTTTCTTT. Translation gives CAKTGHTEAFF.

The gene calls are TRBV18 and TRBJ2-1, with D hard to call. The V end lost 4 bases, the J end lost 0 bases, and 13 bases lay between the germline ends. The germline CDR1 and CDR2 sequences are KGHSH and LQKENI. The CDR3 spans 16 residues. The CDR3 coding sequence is TGTGCCAGCTCACTACGTGGGCCAGGCTCCTACAATGAGCAGTTCTTC. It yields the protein CASSLRGPGSYNEQFF.

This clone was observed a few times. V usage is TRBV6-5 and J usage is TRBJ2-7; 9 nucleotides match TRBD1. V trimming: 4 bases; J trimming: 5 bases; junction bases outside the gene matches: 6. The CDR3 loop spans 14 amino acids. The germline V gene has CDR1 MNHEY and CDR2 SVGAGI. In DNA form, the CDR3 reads TGTGCCAGCAGTTCGGGACAGGGAAGGCACGAGCAGTACTTC. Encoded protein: CASSSGQGRHEQYF.

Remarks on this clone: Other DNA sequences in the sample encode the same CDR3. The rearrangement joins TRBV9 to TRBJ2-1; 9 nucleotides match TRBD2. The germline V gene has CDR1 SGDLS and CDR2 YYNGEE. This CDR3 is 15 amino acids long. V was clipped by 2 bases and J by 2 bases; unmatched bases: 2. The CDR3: CASSVTSGTYNEQFF. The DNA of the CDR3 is TGTGCCAGCAGCGTGACTAGCGGCACCTACAATGAGCAGTTCTTC. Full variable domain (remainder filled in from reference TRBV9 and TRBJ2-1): DSGVTQTPKHLITATGQRVTLRCSPRSGDLSVYWYQQSLDQGLQFLIQYYNGEERAKGNILERFSAQQFPDLHSELNLSSLELGDSALYFCASSVTSGTYNEQFFGPGTRLTVL.

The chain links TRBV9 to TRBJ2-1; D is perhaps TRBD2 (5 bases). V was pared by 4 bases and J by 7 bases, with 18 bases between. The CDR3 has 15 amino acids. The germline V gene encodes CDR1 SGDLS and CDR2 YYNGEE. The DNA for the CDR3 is TGTGCCAGCAGCTCATCGTTGGGAGTTTCGAATGAGCAGTTCTTC. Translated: CASSSSLGVSNEQFF.

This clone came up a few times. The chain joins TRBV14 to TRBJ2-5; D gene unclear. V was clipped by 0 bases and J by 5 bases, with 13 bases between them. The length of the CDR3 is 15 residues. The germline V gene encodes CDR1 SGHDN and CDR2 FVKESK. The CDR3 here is CASSQDSGPLETQYF. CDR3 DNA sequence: TGTGCCAGCAGCCAAGATTCCGGGCCCCTGGAGACCCAGTACTTC. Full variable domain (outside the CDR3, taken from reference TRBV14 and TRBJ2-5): EAGVTQFPSHSVIEKGQTVTLRCDPISGHDNLYWYRRVMGKEIKFLLHFVKESKQDESGMPNNRFLAERTGGTYSTLKVQPAELEDSGVYFCASSQDSGPLETQYFGPGTRLLVL.

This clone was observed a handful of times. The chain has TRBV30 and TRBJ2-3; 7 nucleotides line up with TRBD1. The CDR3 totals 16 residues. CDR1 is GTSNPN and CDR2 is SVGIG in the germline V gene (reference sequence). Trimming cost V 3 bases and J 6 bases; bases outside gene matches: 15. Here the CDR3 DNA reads TGTGCCTGGAGGCGCCAAGGACAGGCCACAGTGGATACGCAGTATTTT. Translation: CAWRRQGQATVDTQYF.

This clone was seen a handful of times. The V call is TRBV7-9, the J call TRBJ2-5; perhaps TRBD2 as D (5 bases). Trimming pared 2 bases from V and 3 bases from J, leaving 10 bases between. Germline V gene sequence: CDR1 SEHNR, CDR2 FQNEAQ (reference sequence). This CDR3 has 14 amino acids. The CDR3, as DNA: TGTGCCAGCAGCTTAAACGGAGCGGAAGAGACCCAGTACTTC. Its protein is CASSLNGAEETQYF.

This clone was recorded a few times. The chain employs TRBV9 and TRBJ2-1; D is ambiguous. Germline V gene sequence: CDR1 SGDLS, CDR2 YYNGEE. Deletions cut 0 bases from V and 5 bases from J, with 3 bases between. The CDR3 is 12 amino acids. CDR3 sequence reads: CASSVGNNEQFF. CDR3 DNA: TGTGCCAGCAGCGTAGGTAACAATGAGCAGTTCTTC.

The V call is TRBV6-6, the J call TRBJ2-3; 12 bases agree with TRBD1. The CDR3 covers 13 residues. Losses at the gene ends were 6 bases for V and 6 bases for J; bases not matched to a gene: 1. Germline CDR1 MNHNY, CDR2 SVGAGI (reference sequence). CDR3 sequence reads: CASRGQGADTQYF. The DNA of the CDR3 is TGTGCCAGCAGGGGACAGGGGGCCGATACGCAGTATTTT.